Given below is one T cell receptor (beta chain) in context. No antigen is known for it. No quality values exist for individual bases; no much larger clone is one base distant. Reading the germline V gene gives CDR1 SGDLS and CDR2 YYNGEE. The CDR3 spans 21 residues, from the cysteine through the phenylalanine. The kept DNA is CDR3 alone, 63 bases in frame from the first base. V gives up 0 bases and J gives up 0 bases, and the segment between their germline ends measures 22 bases. This sample stems from a study of blood T cell repertoires in COVID-19 (dated by TCRdb to 2019 to 2021). Turning to the overall study: Samples covering the acute and convalescent phases of COVID-19 were provided by collaborators in the United States, Italy and Spain. The material from the prospective study consisted of cDNA or gDNA derived from T cells, B-cell-depleted T cells, or PBMCs. The repertoires were released in a freely available public database meant as a resource for research on the immune response to SARS-CoV-2. Deeply sampled blood TCRbeta repertoires from subjects exposed to, actively infected with, or recovered from COVID-19 were included in the dataset. Samples were obtained from the ongoing ImmuneRACE study (first 160 participants) and from some 1,200 subjects provided by 6 global collaborators. The sample metadata nearly always contained a de-identified subject ID, COVID-19 status, age in years and sex. Where HLA class I and class II types were available, the types were taken from metadata supplied by the sample provider, not from assay-based typing. The paper as a whole reports these results and caveats: The quantity of clinical and demographic metadata differed by source and by participant and was supplied without curation.

TCRbeta CDR3 regions were amplified from genomic DNA by means of the immunoSEQ Assay, a bias-controlled multiplex PCR. Per the source publication's procedure: The number of nucleated cells in each sample was estimated from the amplification of reference gene primers within the assay. To quantify the absolute abundance of each unique TCRbeta CDR3 rearrangement, sequence reads were collapsed and filtered. For each sample, productive Simpson clonality was calculated by taking the square root of Simpson's diversity index across productive rearrangements. TCRdb retrieved this table from immuneACCESS and kept in-frame rearrangements only. Not all clones are present; in checked studies, unresolved V genes account for under half, and no reason is known for the remainder. V and J calls and clone size are as listed in that table; D and trimming were resolved from the DNA. Across this sample there are 79,000 or so clones, with approximately 85% seen only once. The ten biggest clones cover roughly 9.8% of the sample.

In Seattle, one collaborating source enrolled patients while the infection was active and tracked those patients longitudinally over the course of disease. Each collaborating institution followed its own protocols to collect whole blood in K2EDTA tubes. For TCRbeta analysis, collaborator samples were shipped as frozen whole blood, as isolated PBMCs, or as DNA extracted from either sample type. Material: peripheral blood. The clonotype originates from a man aged 60 to 69 with COVID-19, enrolled during active disease. The chain is assembled from TRBV9 and TRBJ1-6; the D gene cannot be named for sure. The DNA sequence reads TGTGCCAGCAGCGTAGGGCCAAGTCTCTCGGGGTCAAGCTCCTATAATTCACCCCTCCACTTT. This sequence encodes CASSVGPSLSGSSSYNSPLHF.